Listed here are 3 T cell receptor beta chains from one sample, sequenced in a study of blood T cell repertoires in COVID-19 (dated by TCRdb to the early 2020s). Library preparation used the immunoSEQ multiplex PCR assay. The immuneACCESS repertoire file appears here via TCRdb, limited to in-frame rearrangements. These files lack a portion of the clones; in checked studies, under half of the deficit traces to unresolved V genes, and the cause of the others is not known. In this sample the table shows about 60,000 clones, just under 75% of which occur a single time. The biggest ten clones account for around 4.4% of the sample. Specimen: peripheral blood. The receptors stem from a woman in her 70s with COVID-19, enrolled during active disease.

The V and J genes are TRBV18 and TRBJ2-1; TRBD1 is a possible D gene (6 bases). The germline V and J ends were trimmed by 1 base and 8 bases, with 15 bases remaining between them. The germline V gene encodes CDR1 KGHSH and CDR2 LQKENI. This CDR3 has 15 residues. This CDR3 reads CASSPRVAGGDEQFF. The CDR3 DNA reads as TGTGCCAGCTCACCACGTGTAGCTGGGGGCGATGAGCAGTTCTTC.

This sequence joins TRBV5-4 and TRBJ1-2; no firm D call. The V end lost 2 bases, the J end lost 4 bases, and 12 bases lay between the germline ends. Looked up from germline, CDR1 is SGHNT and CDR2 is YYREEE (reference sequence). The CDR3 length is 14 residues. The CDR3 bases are TGTGCCAGCAGCTTAGGAGGGTTGACCTATGGCTACACCTTC. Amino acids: CASSLGGLTYGYTF.

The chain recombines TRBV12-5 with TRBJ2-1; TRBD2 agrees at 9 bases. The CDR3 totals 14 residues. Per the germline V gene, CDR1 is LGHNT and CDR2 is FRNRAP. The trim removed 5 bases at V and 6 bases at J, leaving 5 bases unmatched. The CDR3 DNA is TGTGCTAGTGGTCCGGGACTAGCTACCAATGAGCAGTTCTTC. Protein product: CASGPGLATNEQFF.